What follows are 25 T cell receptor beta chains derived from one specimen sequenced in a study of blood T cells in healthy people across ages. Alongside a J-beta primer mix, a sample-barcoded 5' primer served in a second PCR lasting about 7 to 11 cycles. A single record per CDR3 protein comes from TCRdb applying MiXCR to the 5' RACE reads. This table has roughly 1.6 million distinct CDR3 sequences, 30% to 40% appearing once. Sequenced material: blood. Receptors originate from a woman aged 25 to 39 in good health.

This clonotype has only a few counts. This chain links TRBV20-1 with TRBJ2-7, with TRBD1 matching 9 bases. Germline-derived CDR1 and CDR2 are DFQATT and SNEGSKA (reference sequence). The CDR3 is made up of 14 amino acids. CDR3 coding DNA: TGCAGCTTCCCCACGGGACAGGGTGTAAACGAGCAGTACTTC. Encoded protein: CSFPTGQGVNEQYF.

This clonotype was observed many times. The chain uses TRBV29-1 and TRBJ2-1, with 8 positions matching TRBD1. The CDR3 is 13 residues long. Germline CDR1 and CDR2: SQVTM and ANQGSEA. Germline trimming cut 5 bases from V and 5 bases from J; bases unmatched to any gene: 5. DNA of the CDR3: TGCAGCGTTTCAGGGGGCAAAGACAATGAGCAGTTCTTC. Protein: CSVSGGKDNEQFF.

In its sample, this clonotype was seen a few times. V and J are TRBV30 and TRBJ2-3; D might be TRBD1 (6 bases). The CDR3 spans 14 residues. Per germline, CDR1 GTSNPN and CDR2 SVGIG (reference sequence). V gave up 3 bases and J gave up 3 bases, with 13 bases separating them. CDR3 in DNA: TGTGCCTGGAGCTCAGAGCAGGGGACAGATACGCAGTATTTT. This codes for CAWSSEQGTDTQYF.

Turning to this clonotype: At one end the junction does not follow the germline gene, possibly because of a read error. The CDR3 DNA reads TGTGCCAGCAACTTGACCTCCGGGACAGACTATTACGAGCAGTACTTC. Its protein is CASNLTSGTDYYEQYF. V and J are TRBV5-5 and TRBJ2-7; 7 nucleotides match TRBD1. This CDR3 is built from 16 residues. CDR1 and CDR2 (germline): SGHKS, YYEKEE (reference sequence).

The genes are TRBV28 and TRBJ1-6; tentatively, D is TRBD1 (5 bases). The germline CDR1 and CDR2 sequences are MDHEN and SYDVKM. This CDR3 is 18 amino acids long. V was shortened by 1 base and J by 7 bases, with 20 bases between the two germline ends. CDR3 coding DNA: TGTGCCAGCAGTTTATACCTGGCCCGGGACGGACAAAATTCACCCCTCCACTTT. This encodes CASSLYLARDGQNSPLHF.

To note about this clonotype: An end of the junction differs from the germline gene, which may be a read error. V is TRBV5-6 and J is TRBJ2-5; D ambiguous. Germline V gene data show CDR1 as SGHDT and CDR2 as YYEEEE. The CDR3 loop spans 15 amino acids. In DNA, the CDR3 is TGTGCCAGCAGCTTGGAGCATACGTACCAAGAGACTCAGTACTTC. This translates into CASSLEHTYQETQYF.

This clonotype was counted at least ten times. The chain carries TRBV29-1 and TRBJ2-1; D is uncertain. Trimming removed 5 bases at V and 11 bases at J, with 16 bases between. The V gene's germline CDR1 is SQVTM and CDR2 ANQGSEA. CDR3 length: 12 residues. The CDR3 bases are TGCAGCGTTATACCGACTGACACACAGCAGTTCTTC. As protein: CSVIPTDTQQFF.

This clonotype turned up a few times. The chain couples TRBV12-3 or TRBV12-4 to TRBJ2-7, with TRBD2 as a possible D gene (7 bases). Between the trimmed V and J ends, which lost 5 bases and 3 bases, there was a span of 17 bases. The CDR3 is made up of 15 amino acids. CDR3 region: CASSPRGGNFYEQYF. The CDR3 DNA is TGTGCCAGCAGTCCAAGGGGGGGAAACTTCTACGAGCAGTACTTC.

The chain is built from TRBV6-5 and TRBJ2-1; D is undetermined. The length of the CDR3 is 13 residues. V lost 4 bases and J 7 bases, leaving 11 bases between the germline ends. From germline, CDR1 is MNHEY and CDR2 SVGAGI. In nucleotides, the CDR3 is TGTGCCAGCAGTTTTTCTCCTCGTAATGAGCAGTTCTTC. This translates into CASSFSPRNEQFF.

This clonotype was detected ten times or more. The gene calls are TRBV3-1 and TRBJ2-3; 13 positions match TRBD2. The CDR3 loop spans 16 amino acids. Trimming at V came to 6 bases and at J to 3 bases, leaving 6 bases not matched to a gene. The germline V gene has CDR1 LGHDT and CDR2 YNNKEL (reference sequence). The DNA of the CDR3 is TGTGCCAGCAGTTTACTAGCGGGAGGGAGAACAGATACGCAGTATTTT. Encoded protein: CASSLLAGGRTDTQYF.

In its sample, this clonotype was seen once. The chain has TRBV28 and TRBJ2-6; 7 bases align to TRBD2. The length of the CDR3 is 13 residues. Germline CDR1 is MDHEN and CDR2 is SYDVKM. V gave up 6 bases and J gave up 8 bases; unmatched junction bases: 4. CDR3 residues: CASRTGGTNVLTF. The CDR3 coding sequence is TGTGCCAGCAGGACCGGGGGGACCAACGTCCTGACTTTC.

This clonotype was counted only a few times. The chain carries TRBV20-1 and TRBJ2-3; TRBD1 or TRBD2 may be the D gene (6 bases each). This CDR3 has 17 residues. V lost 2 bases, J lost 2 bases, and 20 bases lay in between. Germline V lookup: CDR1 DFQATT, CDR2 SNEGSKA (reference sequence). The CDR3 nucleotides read TGCAGTGCTAGAACTACAGGGTTCGGGGGCCCCACAGATACGCAGTATTTT. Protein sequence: CSARTTGFGGPTDTQYF.

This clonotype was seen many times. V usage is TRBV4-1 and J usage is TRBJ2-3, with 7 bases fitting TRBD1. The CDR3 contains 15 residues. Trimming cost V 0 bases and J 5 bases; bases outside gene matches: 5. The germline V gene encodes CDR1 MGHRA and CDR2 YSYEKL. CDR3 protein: CASSQEGAGGDTQYF. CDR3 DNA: TGCGCCAGCAGCCAAGAGGGGGCAGGGGGAGATACGCAGTATTTT.

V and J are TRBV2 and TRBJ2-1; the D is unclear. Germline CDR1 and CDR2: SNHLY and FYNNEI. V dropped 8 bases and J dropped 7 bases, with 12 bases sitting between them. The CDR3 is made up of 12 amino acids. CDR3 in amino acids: CASLTMKNEQFF. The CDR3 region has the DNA TGTGCCAGCTTGACAATGAAGAATGAGCAGTTCTTC.

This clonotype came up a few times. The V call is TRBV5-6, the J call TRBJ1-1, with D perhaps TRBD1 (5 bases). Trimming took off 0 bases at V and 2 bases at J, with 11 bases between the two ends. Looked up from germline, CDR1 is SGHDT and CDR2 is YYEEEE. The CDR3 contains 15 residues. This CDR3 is CASSLEAGLNTEAFF. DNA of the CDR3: TGTGCCAGCAGCTTGGAGGCAGGGCTAAACACTGAAGCTTTCTTT.

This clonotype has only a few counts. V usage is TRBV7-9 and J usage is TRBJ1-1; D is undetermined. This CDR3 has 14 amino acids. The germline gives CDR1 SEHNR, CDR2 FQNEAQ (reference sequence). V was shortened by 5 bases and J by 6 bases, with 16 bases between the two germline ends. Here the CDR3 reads CASSAIWTGAEAFF. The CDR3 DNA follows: TGTGCCAGCAGCGCAATTTGGACCGGCGCTGAAGCTTTCTTT.

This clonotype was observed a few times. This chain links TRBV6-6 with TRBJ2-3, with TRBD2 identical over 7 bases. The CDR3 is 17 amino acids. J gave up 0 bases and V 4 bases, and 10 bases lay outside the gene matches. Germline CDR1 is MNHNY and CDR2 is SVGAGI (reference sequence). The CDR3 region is CASSSDRLAISTDTQYF. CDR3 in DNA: TGTGCCAGCAGTTCCGATAGACTAGCTATTAGCACAGATACGCAGTATTTT.

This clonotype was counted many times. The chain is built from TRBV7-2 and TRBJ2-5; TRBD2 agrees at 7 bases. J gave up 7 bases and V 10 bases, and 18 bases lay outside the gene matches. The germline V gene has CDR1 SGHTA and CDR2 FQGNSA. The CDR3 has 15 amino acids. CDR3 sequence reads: CATCQGEGPWWTQYF. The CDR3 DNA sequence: TGTGCCACCTGTCAAGGGGAGGGCCCTTGGTGGACCCAGTACTTC.

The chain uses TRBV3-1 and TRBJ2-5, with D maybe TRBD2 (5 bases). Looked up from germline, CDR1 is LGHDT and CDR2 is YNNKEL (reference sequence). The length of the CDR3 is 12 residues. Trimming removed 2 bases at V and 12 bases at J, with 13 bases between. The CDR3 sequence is CASSQNSRGKYF. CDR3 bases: TGTGCCAGCAGCCAAAACAGCCGAGGGAAGTACTTC.

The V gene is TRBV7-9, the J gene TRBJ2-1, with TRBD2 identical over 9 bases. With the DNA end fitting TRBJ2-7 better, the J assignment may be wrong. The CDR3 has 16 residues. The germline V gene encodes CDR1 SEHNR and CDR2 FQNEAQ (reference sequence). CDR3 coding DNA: TGTGCCAGCAGCTTGAGGTCTAGCGGGGTTCACAATGAGCAGTACTTC. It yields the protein CASSLRSSGVHNEQYF.

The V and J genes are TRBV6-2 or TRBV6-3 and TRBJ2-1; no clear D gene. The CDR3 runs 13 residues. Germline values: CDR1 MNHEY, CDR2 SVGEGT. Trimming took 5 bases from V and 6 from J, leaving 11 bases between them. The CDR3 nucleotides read TGTGCCAGCAGTCAATCTAAGACCAATGAGCAGTTCTTC. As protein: CASSQSKTNEQFF.

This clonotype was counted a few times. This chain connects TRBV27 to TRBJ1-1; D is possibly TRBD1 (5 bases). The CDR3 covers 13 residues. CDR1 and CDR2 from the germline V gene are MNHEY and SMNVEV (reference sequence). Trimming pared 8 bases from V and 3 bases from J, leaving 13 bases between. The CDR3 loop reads CASRQGLYTEAFF. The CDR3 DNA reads TGTGCCAGCCGCCAGGGATTGTACACTGAAGCTTTCTTT.

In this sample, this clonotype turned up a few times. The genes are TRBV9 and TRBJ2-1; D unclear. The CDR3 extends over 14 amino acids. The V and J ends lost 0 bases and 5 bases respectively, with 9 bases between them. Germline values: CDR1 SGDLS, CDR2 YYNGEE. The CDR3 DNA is TGTGCCAGCAGCGTAGAGGGTAGGGACAATGAGCAGTTCTTC. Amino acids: CASSVEGRDNEQFF.

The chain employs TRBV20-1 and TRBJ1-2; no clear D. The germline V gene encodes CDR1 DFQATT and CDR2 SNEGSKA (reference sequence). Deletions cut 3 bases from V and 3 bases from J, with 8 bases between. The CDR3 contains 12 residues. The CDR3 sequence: CSARPRDYGYTF. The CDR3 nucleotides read TGCAGTGCTAGGCCCCGGGACTATGGCTACACCTTC.

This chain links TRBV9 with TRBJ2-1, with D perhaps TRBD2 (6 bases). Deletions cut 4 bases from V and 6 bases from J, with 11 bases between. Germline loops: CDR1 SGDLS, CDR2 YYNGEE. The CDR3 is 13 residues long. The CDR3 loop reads CASSPFGGNEQFF. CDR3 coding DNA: TGTGCCAGCAGCCCATTCGGGGGCAATGAGCAGTTCTTC.